These 20 T cell receptor beta chains share one sample of origin, sequenced in a study of blood T cells in healthy people across ages. The second PCR ran roughly 6 to 12 cycles with a sample-barcoded 5' primer and J-beta primers. TCRdb re-called the 5' RACE reads with MiXCR, one entry per CDR3 protein. Of some 1,500,000 distinct CDR3 sequences in the sample, 35% to 45% were seen once. The specimen sequenced was blood. Receptor source: a woman younger than 35 in good health.

Only a few counts were recorded for this clonotype. This rearrangement joins TRBV12-3 or TRBV12-4 to TRBJ2-5, with TRBD2 matching over 11 bases. The CDR3 contains 17 residues. J was trimmed by 4 bases and V by 2 bases; bases with no gene match: 9. In DNA form, the CDR3 reads TGTGCCAGCAGTTTAAGGGCACTAGCGGGAGTCCCAGAGACCCAGTACTTC. As protein: CASSLRALAGVPETQYF.

The chain is built from TRBV20-1 and TRBJ1-2; possible D gene TRBD1, 5 bases. The CDR3 extends over 13 amino acids. Germline assignment: CDR1 DFQATT and CDR2 SNEGSKA (reference sequence). The ends were cut back, 3 bases at V and 4 bases at J, with 12 bases in the middle. CDR3 residues: CSARVQGRYGYTF. The DNA for the CDR3 is TGCAGTGCTAGGGTCCAGGGCCGCTATGGCTACACCTTC.

The V and J genes are TRBV20-1 and TRBJ2-5; TRBD2 matches 10 bases. The J call may not be correct, given that the DNA end is closer to TRBJ2-7. The CDR3 length is 15 residues. In germline, CDR1 is DFQATT, CDR2 SNEGSKA (reference sequence). The CDR3, as DNA: TGCAGTGCTAGCGTTAGCGGGAGGAAGAGATACGAGCAGTACTTC. Encoded protein: CSASVSGRKRYEQYF.

The sample holds a few counts of this clonotype. CDR3 residues: CSAARGTDYEQYF. The DNA of the CDR3 is TGCAGTGCTGCCCGTGGGACTGACTACGAGCAGTACTTC. The V and J genes are TRBV20-1 and TRBJ2-7; D possibly corresponds to TRBD2 (6 bases). V was clipped by 5 bases and J by 3 bases, with 14 bases between them. CDR3 length: 13 residues. Germline-derived CDR1 and CDR2 are DFQATT and SNEGSKA (reference sequence).

This clonotype was seen a handful of times. This chain links TRBV3-1 with TRBJ2-1; D perhaps matches TRBD1 (5 bases). V was shortened by 5 bases and J by 4 bases, with 15 bases between the two germline ends. CDR3 size: 15 residues. Per the germline V gene, CDR1 is LGHDT and CDR2 is YNNKEL (reference sequence). The CDR3 sequence is CASSKGVNIYNEQFF. The CDR3 DNA reads TGTGCCAGCAGCAAAGGGGTTAACATTTACAATGAGCAGTTCTTC.

This chain links TRBV12-3 or TRBV12-4 with TRBJ2-3; D gene uncertain. Deletions cut 1 base from V and 5 bases from J, with 10 bases between. CDR3 length equals 14 residues. The CDR3 region has the DNA TGTGCCAGCAGTTTAGAGGCAGCTCGAGATACGCAGTATTTT. Protein product: CASSLEAARDTQYF.

This sequence joins TRBV6-5 and TRBJ2-7; TRBD2 matches at 12 bases. The end of the DNA is better explained by TRBJ2-5, so the J call may be wrong. CDR3 length: 14 amino acids. Per germline, CDR1 MNHEY and CDR2 SVGAGI. This CDR3 is CASRWTSGIGTQYF. CDR3 DNA sequence: TGTGCCAGCAGATGGACTAGCGGGATCGGGACCCAGTACTTC.

CDR3 protein: CASSRRQGSFTEAFF. In DNA, the CDR3 is TGTGCCAGCAGCCGCCGACAGGGGAGCTTCACTGAAGCTTTCTTT. The chain links TRBV11-2 to TRBJ1-1; 8 positions agree with TRBD1. Germline loops: CDR1 SGHAT, CDR2 FQNNGV. This CDR3 has 15 residues. With 5 bases clipped from V and 4 bases from J, the junction kept 9 bases outside the gene matches.

This clonotype turned up a few times. The chain employs TRBV7-9 and TRBJ2-1; D might be TRBD2 (5 bases). The germline V gene encodes CDR1 SEHNR and CDR2 FQNEAQ (reference sequence). The CDR3 has 12 amino acids. Trimming left V 6 bases short and J 8 bases short, with 11 bases between. CDR3 residues: CASRHEGDEQFF. For the CDR3, the DNA is TGTGCCAGCAGGCATGAGGGCGATGAGCAGTTCTTC. Variable domain in full (rest from reference TRBV7-9 and TRBJ2-1): DTGVSQNPRHKITKRGQNVTFRCDPISEHNRLYWYRQTLGQGPEFLTYFQNEAQLEKSRLLSDRFSAERPKGSFSTLEIQRTEQGDSAMYLCASRHEGDEQFFGPGTRLTVL.

This clonotype was seen just once. V and J are TRBV28 and TRBJ2-7; TRBD2 is a possible D gene (6 bases). The germline gives CDR1 MDHEN, CDR2 SYDVKM. This CDR3 is built from 17 residues. The V gene lost 3 bases and the J gene lost 2 bases, with 20 bases spanning the gap. CDR3 loop: CASSFPLEGPPTYEQYF. CDR3 DNA: TGTGCCAGCAGTTTCCCTTTGGAGGGCCCTCCGACCTACGAGCAGTACTTC.

This clonotype has only a few counts. The chain recombines TRBV28 with TRBJ2-7, with 14 nucleotides matching TRBD2. The germline V gene encodes CDR1 MDHEN and CDR2 SYDVKM. Unmatched junction bases numbered 3, after V lost 2 bases and J lost 6 bases. The CDR3 totals 15 residues. The CDR3 is CASSLGTSGSIEQYF. The CDR3 region has the DNA TGTGCCAGCAGTTTAGGGACTAGCGGGAGCATCGAGCAGTACTTC. Based on the CDR3 plus reference TRBV28 and TRBJ2-7, the full variable domain is DVKVTQSSRYLVKRTGEKVFLECVQDMDHENMFWYRQDPGLGLRLIYFSYDVKMKEKGDIPEGYSVSREKKERFSLILESASTNQTSMYLCASSLGTSGSIEQYFGPGTRLTVT.

The CDR3 DNA reads TGCGCCAGCAGCGGGGGACAGGACTTCCACTCTGGGGCCAACGTCCTGACTTTC. Translating gives CASSGGQDFHSGANVLTF. This chain uses TRBV4-1 with TRBJ2-6; 8 positions match TRBD1. Germline trimming cut 5 bases from V and 0 bases from J; bases unmatched to any gene: 9. The CDR3 sequence is 18 residues long. From germline, CDR1 is MGHRA and CDR2 YSYEKL.

The chain has TRBV27 and TRBJ2-1; a weak D match, TRBD2 (5 bases). The CDR3 contains 13 residues. Trimming left V 3 bases short and J 9 bases short, with 12 bases between. Germline values: CDR1 MNHEY, CDR2 SMNVEV (reference sequence). This CDR3 is CASSFQIGIEQFF. Written as DNA, the CDR3 is TGTGCCAGCAGTTTCCAAATCGGGATTGAGCAGTTCTTC.

This chain links TRBV4-1 with TRBJ2-7; D gene unclear. Trimming left V 1 base short and J 2 bases short, with 6 bases between. The length of the CDR3 is 13 residues. From germline, CDR1 is MGHRA and CDR2 YSYEKL. CDR3 region: CASSQVVTYEQYF. CDR3 DNA: TGCGCCAGCAGCCAAGTCGTCACCTACGAGCAGTACTTC.

This clonotype was seen more than once but under ten times. The genes are TRBV29-1 and TRBJ2-1; TRBD1 aligns across 12 bases. This CDR3 has 16 amino acids. Looked up from germline, CDR1 is SQVTM and CDR2 is ANQGSEA. The V segment lost 4 bases and the J segment 7 bases; nucleotides outside the gene matches: 11. The CDR3 DNA reads TGCAGCGTTGCCGGGGCCGGGACAGGGGGCTTGAATGAGCAGTTCTTC. The encoded protein is CSVAGAGTGGLNEQFF.

The J gene is TRBJ1-5, the V gene TRBV5-1, with D possibly TRBD1 on 5 matching bases. Trimming stripped 4 bases from V and 6 bases from J, with 17 bases between. Looked up from germline, CDR1 is SGHRS and CDR2 is YFSETQ. The CDR3 runs 15 residues. As DNA, the CDR3 is TGCGCCAGCAGCACGGGCCCAGGGCTTGGTCAGCCCCAGCATTTT. Its protein is CASSTGPGLGQPQHF.

A few counts support this clonotype. The chain combines TRBV29-1 with TRBJ1-2, with 8 bases aligning to TRBD1. With 6 bases clipped from V and 3 bases from J, the junction kept 9 bases outside the gene matches. CDR3 length: 14 residues. The germline V gene has CDR1 SQVTM and CDR2 ANQGSEA. CDR3: CSVARTGRDYGYTF. CDR3 DNA: TGCAGCGTAGCCCGGACAGGGCGCGACTATGGCTACACCTTC.

The chain is built from TRBV27 and TRBJ2-7; D possibly corresponds to TRBD2 (5 bases). Germline loops: CDR1 MNHEY, CDR2 SMNVEV (reference sequence). This CDR3 is 14 amino acids long. V lost 4 bases and J 4 bases, leaving 14 bases between the germline ends. As DNA, the CDR3 is TGTGCCAGCAGTTGGTCTAGCCGACCATACGAGCAGTACTTC. It is translated as CASSWSSRPYEQYF.

As to this clonotype: Being one base from a much bigger clone, this may be a read error. This chain joins TRBV29-1 and TRBJ1-1, with D possibly being TRBD1 (5 bases). The ends were cut back, 4 bases at V and 4 bases at J, with 13 bases in the middle. Germline CDR1 is SQVTM and CDR2 is ANQGSEA. The CDR3 is made up of 13 amino acids. The CDR3 sequence is CSVAGRASTEAFF. The CDR3 coding sequence is TGCAGCGTTGCGGGCAGGGCGAGCACTGAAGCTTTCTTT.

This chain joins TRBV20-1 and TRBJ2-1; 7 bases map to TRBD2. The CDR3 totals 15 residues. The trim removed 5 bases at V and 3 bases at J, leaving 10 bases unmatched. Germline CDR1 is DFQATT and CDR2 is SNEGSKA (reference sequence). The CDR3: CSAAPPPGGYNEQFF. The CDR3 region has the DNA TGCAGTGCTGCCCCACCACCGGGAGGCTACAATGAGCAGTTCTTC.